The 24 T cell receptor beta chains listed next were all sequenced from one sample in a study of blood T cell repertoires in COVID-19 (dated by TCRdb to the early 2020s). Receptor libraries were prepared by the immunoSEQ multiplex PCR assay. The clones in this table, taken by TCRdb from immuneACCESS, are in-frame only. Not every clone is retained; where verified, under half of the shortfall comes from an unresolved V gene, and the cause of the rest is unknown. This sample is represented by around 100,000 clones; about 75% of them were singletons. The ten largest clones capture approximately 6.2% of the sample. Sequencing input: peripheral blood. The receptors derive from a man older than 75 with acute or convalescent COVID-19.

Only a few counts were recorded for this clone. The V gene is TRBV9, the J gene TRBJ2-1; TRBD1 agrees at 8 bases. The V gene's germline CDR1 is SGDLS and CDR2 YYNGEE. The CDR3 sequence is 15 residues long. Trimming took 4 bases from V and 1 from J; bases not matched to a gene: 4. In DNA, the CDR3 is TGTGCCAGCAGCCCCCGGGACAGGTCCTACAATGAGCAGTTCTTC. Protein: CASSPRDRSYNEQFF. Filled out from reference TRBV9 and TRBJ2-1, the complete variable domain reads DSGVTQTPKHLITATGQRVTLRCSPRSGDLSVYWYQQSLDQGLQFLIQYYNGEERAKGNILERFSAQQFPDLHSELNLSSLELGDSALYFCASSPRDRSYNEQFFGPGTRLTVL.

The rearrangement links TRBV27 to TRBJ1-5, with TRBD1 matching over 8 bases. The germline gives CDR1 MNHEY, CDR2 SMNVEV (reference sequence). J gave up 5 bases and V 4 bases, and 7 bases lay outside the gene matches. The CDR3 has 15 residues. This CDR3 is CASSSDRVRDQPQHF. The CDR3, as DNA: TGTGCCAGCAGTTCGGACAGGGTAAGGGATCAGCCCCAGCATTTT.

The chain recombines TRBV19 with TRBJ2-2, with TRBD2 matching 11 bases. This CDR3 comprises 16 residues. V lost 11 bases to trimming and J lost 9 bases; unmatched junction nucleotides: 17. CDR1 and CDR2 from the germline V gene are LNHDA and SQIVND (reference sequence). The CDR3 spells CAVLIAGGRRNRELFF. As DNA, the CDR3 is TGTGCCGTATTGATAGCGGGAGGGCGTAGGAACAGGGAGCTGTTTTTT.

The chain has TRBV6-5 and TRBJ2-5; 7 bases line up with TRBD1. Germline values: CDR1 MNHEY, CDR2 SVGAGI. The length of the CDR3 is 14 residues. The junction had 3 bases not matched to a gene; V was cut back by 3 bases and J by 2 bases. CDR3 region: CASSYPGQQETQYF. DNA of the CDR3: TGTGCCAGCAGTTATCCGGGACAGCAAGAGACCCAGTACTTC.

CDR3 in amino acids: CASSLMGGGYTF. For the CDR3, the DNA is TGTGCCAGCAGTTTAATGGGGGGAGGCTACACCTTC. V and J are TRBV12-3 or TRBV12-4 and TRBJ1-2, with TRBD1 as a possible D gene (5 bases). This CDR3 contains 12 residues. V was pared by 2 bases and J by 8 bases, with 9 bases between.

A few counts support this clone. The chain joins TRBV3-1 (or the pseudogene TRBV3-2) to TRBJ2-7; 11 nucleotides align to TRBD2. Germline trimming cut 5 bases from V and 5 bases from J; bases unmatched to any gene: 14. Germline loops: CDR1 LGHDT, CDR2 YNNKEL (reference sequence). The CDR3 consists of 17 residues. Here the CDR3 DNA reads TGTGCCAGCAGCACCCACACTAGCGGGAGAGGCGCGAACGAGCAGTACTTC. Protein: CASSTHTSGRGANEQYF.

This clone was picked up one time. The chain is built from TRBV29-1 and TRBJ2-7; 13 nucleotides line up with TRBD2. V dropped 6 bases and J dropped 2; count of bases not matched to a gene: 7. The CDR3 sequence is 15 residues long. Per the germline V gene, CDR1 is SQVTM and CDR2 is ANQGSEA. CDR3 sequence reads: CSVAGLAGTTYEQYF. CDR3 DNA: TGCAGCGTCGCGGGACTAGCGGGAACCACCTACGAGCAGTACTTC.

The chain joins TRBV24-1 to TRBJ1-1; D is perhaps TRBD1 (5 bases). Trimming shortened V by 3 bases and J by 5 bases, and 12 bases separated the two germline ends. CDR1 KGHDR and CDR2 SFDVKD come from the germline V gene. CDR3 size: 14 residues. The DNA for the CDR3 is TGTGCCACCAGTGATGCGGGGGGGGATACTGAAGCTTTCTTT. It specifies CATSDAGGDTEAFF.

The chain couples TRBV6-5 to TRBJ1-1; 7 nucleotides align to TRBD1. CDR1 and CDR2 (germline): MNHEY, SVGAGI. The CDR3 covers 15 residues. The J segment lost 1 base and the V segment lost 2 bases, leaving 4 bases of the junction unmatched. This CDR3 is CASSYRGQGNTEAFF. The CDR3 DNA sequence: TGTGCCAGCAGTTACAGGGGGCAAGGGAACACTGAAGCTTTCTTT.

The chain employs TRBV5-4 and TRBJ2-7, with D perhaps matching TRBD1 (5 bases). The ends were cut back, 0 bases at V and 4 bases at J, with 11 bases in the middle. The CDR3 covers 14 residues. Germline CDR1 SGHNT, CDR2 YYREEE (reference sequence). The CDR3 nucleotides are TGTGCCAGCAGCTTGGAACAGGACCAATACGAGCAGTACTTC. Its protein product is CASSLEQDQYEQYF.

The genes are TRBV5-1 and TRBJ2-3; D is unclear. Trimming cost V 4 bases and J 6 bases, with 9 bases left between them. This CDR3 is built from 12 residues. Germline V CDR1 and CDR2: SGHRS, YFSETQ. The CDR3 sequence is CASSPQFDTQYF. CDR3 coding DNA: TGCGCCAGCAGCCCCCAATTTGATACGCAGTATTTT. Drawing the rest from reference TRBV5-1 and TRBJ2-3, the complete variable domain is KAGVTQTPRYLIKTRGQQVTLSCSPISGHRSVSWYQQTPGQGLQFLFEYFSETQRNKGNFPGRFSGRQFSNSRSEMNVSTLELGDSALYLCASSPQFDTQYFGPGTRLTVL.

This clone was observed a handful of times. The V call is TRBV7-8, the J call TRBJ2-7, with 10 bases that match TRBD2. Germline lookup yields CDR1 SGHVS and CDR2 FQNEAQ. CDR3 size: 15 residues. The V segment lost 4 bases and the J segment 5 bases; nucleotides outside the gene matches: 8. CDR3 in amino acids: CASSYMGTSANEQYF. The CDR3 region has the DNA TGTGCCAGCAGCTACATGGGGACTAGCGCAAACGAGCAGTACTTC.

J is TRBJ2-1 and V is TRBV6-6; 10 bases line up with TRBD1. Trimming removed 4 bases from V and 9 bases from J; junction bases left unmatched: 3. This CDR3 contains 13 residues. Germline V gene sequence: CDR1 MNHNY, CDR2 SVGAGI (reference sequence). Written as DNA, the CDR3 is TGTGCCAGCAGTTTGACAGGGGGCGTTGAGCAGTTCTTC. Its protein is CASSLTGGVEQFF.

The chain links TRBV7-8 to TRBJ2-7; 8 bases map to TRBD1. The CDR3 sequence is 15 residues long. CDR1 and CDR2 from the germline V gene are SGHVS and FQNEAQ. V lost 2 bases and J lost 2; bases outside the gene matches: 5. The CDR3 nucleotides are TGTGCCAGCAGCTTAATGGGGACAGGAACCTACGAGCAGTACTTC. This sequence encodes CASSLMGTGTYEQYF.

This clone came up a few times. The chain links TRBV5-1 to TRBJ2-7, with D tentatively TRBD1 (6 bases). V was trimmed by 2 bases and J by 2 bases, leaving 8 bases between them. Germline assignment: CDR1 SGHRS and CDR2 YFSETQ. The CDR3 has 13 residues. The CDR3 spells CASSFPGAYEQYF. The CDR3 bases are TGCGCCAGCAGCTTTCCAGGGGCCTACGAGCAGTACTTC. The full variable domain, with the rest looked up from reference TRBV5-1 and TRBJ2-7, is KAGVTQTPRYLIKTRGQQVTLSCSPISGHRSVSWYQQTPGQGLQFLFEYFSETQRNKGNFPGRFSGRQFSNSRSEMNVSTLELGDSALYLCASSFPGAYEQYFGPGTRLTVT.

The chain combines TRBV5-4 with TRBJ2-1; 8 positions agree with TRBD1. V dropped 4 bases and J dropped 6; count of bases not matched to a gene: 15. The CDR3 has 17 residues. Germline CDR1 is SGHNT and CDR2 is YYREEE (reference sequence). In DNA, the CDR3 is TGTGCCAGCAGCCCAACAGGGGGGCAACTAGTCCTCAATGAGCAGTTCTTC. The encoded protein is CASSPTGGQLVLNEQFF.

The V and J genes are TRBV6-5 and TRBJ2-3, with D unclear. The CDR3 covers 11 residues. Trimming cost V 8 bases and J 5 bases, with 8 bases left between them. Germline loops: CDR1 MNHEY, CDR2 SVGAGI. CDR3 residues: CASGQGDTQYF. CDR3 nucleotides: TGTGCCAGCGGGCAAGGAGATACGCAGTATTTT.

CDR3 in amino acids: CAISESGVETQYF. The CDR3 region has the DNA TGTGCCATCAGTGAGTCGGGAGTGGAGACCCAGTACTTC. The genes are TRBV10-3 and TRBJ2-5; maybe TRBD2 (5 bases). V was trimmed by 0 bases and J by 5 bases, leaving 7 bases between them. The CDR3 totals 13 residues. The germline V gene encodes CDR1 ENHRY and CDR2 SYGVKD.

The V gene is TRBV7-2, the J gene TRBJ2-1; TRBD2 matches 12 bases. The CDR3 length is 20 residues. Per germline, CDR1 SGHTA and CDR2 FQGNSA. The V segment lost 0 bases and the J segment 5 bases; nucleotides outside the gene matches: 14. CDR3 sequence: CASSLALTSGRLSRNNEQFF. CDR3 bases: TGTGCCAGCAGCTTAGCGCTAACTAGCGGGAGGTTAAGTCGGAACAATGAGCAGTTCTTC.

The chain employs TRBV12-3 or TRBV12-4 and TRBJ2-7; 7 bases are a match to TRBD1. CDR3 length: 11 amino acids. V was pared by 5 bases and J by 11 bases, with 6 bases of the junction left unmatched. CDR3 loop: CASSRDRVEYF. The CDR3 nucleotides read TGTGCCAGCAGTCGTGACAGGGTGGAGTACTTC.

CDR3 amino acids: CASSDRALNTEAFF. In DNA form, the CDR3 reads TGTGCCAGCAGTGACAGGGCTCTAAACACTGAAGCTTTCTTT. This chain links TRBV6-1 with TRBJ1-1; D possibly corresponds to TRBD1 (5 bases). Germline V CDR1 and CDR2: MNHNS, SASEGT. The CDR3 totals 14 residues. The V end lost 3 bases, the J end lost 2 bases, and 10 bases lay between the germline ends.

The chain couples TRBV11-2 to TRBJ2-7; TRBD1 matches 7 bases. The V gene's germline CDR1 is SGHAT and CDR2 FQNNGV. The CDR3 is 13 amino acids. Trimming removed 6 bases from V and 4 bases from J; junction bases left unmatched: 6. The CDR3: CASRRIQGYEQYF. The CDR3 DNA reads as TGTGCCAGCAGACGAATACAGGGGTACGAGCAGTACTTC.

The CDR3 protein is CASSTRLASGNEQFF. The DNA of the CDR3 is TGTGCCAGCAGCACCCGACTAGCATCGGGCAATGAGCAGTTCTTC. V gene TRBV21-1 combines with J gene TRBJ2-1; the tabulated D call, TRBD2, remains unverified against the DNA. TRBV21-1 is annotated as a pseudogene. The CDR3 runs 15 residues.

This chain connects TRBV6-5 to TRBJ2-3; 10 bases are a match to TRBD1. Trimming removed 8 bases from V and 7 bases from J; junction bases left unmatched: 12. The CDR3 runs 15 residues. CDR1 MNHEY and CDR2 SVGAGI come from the germline V gene. The DNA of the CDR3 is TGTGCCAGCCGTCAGGGGACAGGGGTTAGGAATACGCAGTATTTT. It encodes CASRQGTGVRNTQYF.